This T cell receptor beta chain was captured in a study of blood T cell repertoires in COVID-19. Study-wide background: The origin of the acute and convalescent COVID-19 samples was the United States, Italy and Spain. From T cells, B-cell-depleted T cells, or PBMCs came the material, which was cDNA or gDNA.

The CDR3 spans 15 residues. The J segment lost 6 bases and the V segment lost 5 bases, leaving 10 bases of the junction unmatched. Germline CDR1 MNHEY, CDR2 SMNVEV (reference sequence). Original methodology: Estimates of nucleated cell counts were drawn from the amplification of reference gene primers. Assay: immunoSEQ multiplex PCR; the TCRdb copy retains only in-frame clones and omits some. That table supplies the V and J calls and clone size; D and trimming were determined from the DNA. This sample yields over 50,000 clones, of which around 85% are seen a single time; approximately 15% belongs to the top ten. This clone turned up a few times.

This TCR was recovered from a human donor in a cohort sampled during active COVID-19. The chain links TRBV27 to TRBJ2-3; TRBD2 matches at 8 bases. The sample consisted of peripheral blood. CDR3 amino acids: CASSLREGLTDTQYF. CDR3 nucleotides: TGTGCCAGCAGTCTACGGGAGGGGTTAACGGATACGCAGTATTTT.